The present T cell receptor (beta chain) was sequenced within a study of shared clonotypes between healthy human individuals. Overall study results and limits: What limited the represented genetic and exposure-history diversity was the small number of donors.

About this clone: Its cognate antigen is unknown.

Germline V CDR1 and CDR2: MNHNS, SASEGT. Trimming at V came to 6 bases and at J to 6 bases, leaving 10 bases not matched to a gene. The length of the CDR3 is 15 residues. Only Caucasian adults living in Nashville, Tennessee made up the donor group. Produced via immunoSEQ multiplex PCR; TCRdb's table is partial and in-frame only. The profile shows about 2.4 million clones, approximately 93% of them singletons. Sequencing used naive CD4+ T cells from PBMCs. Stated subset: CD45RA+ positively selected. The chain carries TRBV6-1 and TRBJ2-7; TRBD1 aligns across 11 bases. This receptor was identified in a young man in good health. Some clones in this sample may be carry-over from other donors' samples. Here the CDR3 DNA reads TGTGCCAGCAGGGCAAGGGGACAGGGGGGCGGCGAGCAGTACTTC. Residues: CASRARGQGGGEQYF.